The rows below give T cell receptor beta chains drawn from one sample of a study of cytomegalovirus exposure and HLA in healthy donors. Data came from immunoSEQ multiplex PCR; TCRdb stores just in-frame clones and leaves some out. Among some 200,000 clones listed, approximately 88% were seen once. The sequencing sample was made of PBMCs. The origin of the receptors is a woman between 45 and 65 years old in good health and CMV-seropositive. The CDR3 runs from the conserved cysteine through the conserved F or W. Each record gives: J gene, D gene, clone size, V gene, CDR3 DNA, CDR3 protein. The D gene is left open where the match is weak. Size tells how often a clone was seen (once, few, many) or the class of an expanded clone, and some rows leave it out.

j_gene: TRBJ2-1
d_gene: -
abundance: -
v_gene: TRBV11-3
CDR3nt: TGTGCCAGCAGCTTGGGGACAATCTCATACAATGAGCAGTTCTTC
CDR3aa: CASSLGTISYNEQFF

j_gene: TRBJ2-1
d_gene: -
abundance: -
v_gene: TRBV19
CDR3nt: TGTGCCAGTAGTAAACAGAGCTCCTACAATGAGCAGTTCTTC
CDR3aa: CASSKQSSYNEQFF

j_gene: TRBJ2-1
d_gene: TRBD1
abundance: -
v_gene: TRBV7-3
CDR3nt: TGTGCCAGCAGCTTAAAGGCCCCGAGACAGGGCTACAATGAGCAGTTCTTC
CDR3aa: CASSLKAPRQGYNEQFF

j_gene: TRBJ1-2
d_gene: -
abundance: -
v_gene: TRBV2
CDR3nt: TGTGCCAGCTTGCTAGGAGAAACTATCGTGAACACCTTC
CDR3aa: CASLLGETIVNTF

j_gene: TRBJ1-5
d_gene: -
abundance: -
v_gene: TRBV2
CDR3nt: TGTGCCAGCAGTGTCCGCAGACAGAGCAATCAGCCCCAGCATTTT
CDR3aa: CASSVRRQSNQPQHF

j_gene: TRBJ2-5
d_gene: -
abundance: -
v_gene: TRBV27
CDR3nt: TGTGCCAGCAGTCCCACAGGGCAAAGGTTCGAGACCCAGTACTTC
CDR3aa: CASSPTGQRFETQYF

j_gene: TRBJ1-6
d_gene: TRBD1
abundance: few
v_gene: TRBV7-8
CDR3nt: TGTGCCAGCAGCCCCCGGGACAGTAATAATTCACCCCTCCACTTT
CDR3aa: CASSPRDSNNSPLHF

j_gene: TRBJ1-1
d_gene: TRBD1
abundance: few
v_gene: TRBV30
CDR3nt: TGTGCCTGGAGTTCGACAGGGACGGGGTACACTGAAGCTTTCTTT
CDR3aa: CAWSSTGTGYTEAFF

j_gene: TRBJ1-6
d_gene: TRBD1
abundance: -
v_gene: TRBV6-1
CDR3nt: TGTGCCAGCAGTTTACAGGGGTTGGGATCACCCCTCCACTTT
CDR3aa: CASSLQGLGSPLHF

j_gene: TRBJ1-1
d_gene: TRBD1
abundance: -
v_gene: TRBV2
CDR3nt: TGTGCCAGCAGAACGGGACAGGGGGGGATCACTGAAGCTTTCTTT
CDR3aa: CASRTGQGGITEAFF

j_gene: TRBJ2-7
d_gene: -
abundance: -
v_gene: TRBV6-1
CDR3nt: TGTGCCAGCACCCGGAACAGGGAGATAAGGGAGCAGTACTTC
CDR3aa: CASTRNREIREQYF

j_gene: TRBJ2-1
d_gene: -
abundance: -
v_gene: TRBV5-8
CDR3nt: TGTGCCAGCAGCTTGGGGAACAGGGCTAGCTCCTACAATGAGCAGTTCTTC
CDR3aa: CASSLGNRASSYNEQFF

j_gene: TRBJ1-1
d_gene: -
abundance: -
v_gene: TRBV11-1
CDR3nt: TGTGCCAGCAGTAAAGGGGGAAAAAGCACTGAAGCTTTCTTT
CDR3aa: CASSKGGKSTEAFF

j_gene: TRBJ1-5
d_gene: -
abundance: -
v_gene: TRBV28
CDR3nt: TGTGCCAGCAGTTTAATCCAGAGCAATCAGCCCCAGCATTTT
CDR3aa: CASSLIQSNQPQHF

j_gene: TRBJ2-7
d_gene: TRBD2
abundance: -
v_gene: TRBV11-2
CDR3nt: TGTGCCAGCAGCCCAGTAGCGGGGGGATCCTACGAGCAGTACTTC
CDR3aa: CASSPVAGGSYEQYF

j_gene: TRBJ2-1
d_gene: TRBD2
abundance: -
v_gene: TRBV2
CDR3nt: TGTGCCAGCAGTTCCGAGCGGGGGGGCCTCTACAATGAGCAGTTCTTC
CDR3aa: CASSSERGGLYNEQFF

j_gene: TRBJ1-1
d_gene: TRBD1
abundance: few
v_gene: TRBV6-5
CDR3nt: TGTGCCAGCAGTAGGGACAGTAACACTGAAGCTTTCTTT
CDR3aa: CASSRDSNTEAFF

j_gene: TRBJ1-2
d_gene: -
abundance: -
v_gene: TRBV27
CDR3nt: TGTGCCAGCAGTTTATCTTGGGACACGATTTCCTATGGCTACACCTTC
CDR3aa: CASSLSWDTISYGYTF

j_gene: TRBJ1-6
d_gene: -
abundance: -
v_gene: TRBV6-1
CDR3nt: TGTGCCAGCAGCGAACAGGGAAGCGATTCACCCCTCCACTTT
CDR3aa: CASSEQGSDSPLHF

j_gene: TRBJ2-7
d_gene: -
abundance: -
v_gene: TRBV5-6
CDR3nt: TGTGCCAGCAGCGTGCGAGAGAGCTCCTACGAGCAGTACTTC
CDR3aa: CASSVRESSYEQYF

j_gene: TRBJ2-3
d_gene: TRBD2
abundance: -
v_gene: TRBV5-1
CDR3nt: TGCGCCAGCAGCCTAGCGGGGGTTCCAGATACGCAGTATTTT
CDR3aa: CASSLAGVPDTQYF

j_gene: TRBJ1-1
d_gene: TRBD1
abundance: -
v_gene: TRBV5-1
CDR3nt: TGCGCCAGCAGCGGCCAGACAGGGAGGTACACTGAAGCTTTCTTT
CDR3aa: CASSGQTGRYTEAFF

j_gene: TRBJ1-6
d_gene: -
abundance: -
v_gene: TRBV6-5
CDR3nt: TGTGCCAGCAGTTACTCGTCTCGTAGCGGGAATTCACCCCTCCACTTT
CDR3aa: CASSYSSRSGNSPLHF

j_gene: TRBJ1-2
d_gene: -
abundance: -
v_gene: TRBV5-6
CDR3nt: TGTGCCAGCACCTCGGGTAGCCCAGTGGGCTACACCTTC
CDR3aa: CASTSGSPVGYTF

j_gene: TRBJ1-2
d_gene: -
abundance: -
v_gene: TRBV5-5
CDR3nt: TGTGCCAGCAGCCAGGACCCCGGGACAACCTATGGCTACACCTTC
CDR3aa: CASSQDPGTTYGYTF

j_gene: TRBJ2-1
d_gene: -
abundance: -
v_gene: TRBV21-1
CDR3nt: TGTGCCAGCAGCAACCCGAAAAAGAAGGGACAGGGCCCGAAGGGTGAGCAGTTCTTC
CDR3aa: CASSNPKKKGQGPKGEQFF

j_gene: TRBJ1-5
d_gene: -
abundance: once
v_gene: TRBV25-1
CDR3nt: TGTGCCAGTGCGAAGTCCGGGGTAGACCAGCCCCAGCATTTT
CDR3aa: CASAKSGVDQPQHF

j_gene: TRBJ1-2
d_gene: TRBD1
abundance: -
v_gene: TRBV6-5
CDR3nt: TGTGCCAGCAGTTACTCCAGGGGGAATGGCTACACCTTC
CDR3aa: CASSYSRGNGYTF

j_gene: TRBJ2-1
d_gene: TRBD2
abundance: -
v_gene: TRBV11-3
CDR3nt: TGTGCCAGCAGCCCTAGCGGGGTTTACAATGAGCAGTTCTTC
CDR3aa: CASSPSGVYNEQFF

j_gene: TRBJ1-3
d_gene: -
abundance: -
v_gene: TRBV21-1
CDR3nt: TGTGCCAGCAGCAAAGTAGGACTGTCCTCTGGAAACACCATATATTTT
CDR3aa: CASSKVGLSSGNTIYF

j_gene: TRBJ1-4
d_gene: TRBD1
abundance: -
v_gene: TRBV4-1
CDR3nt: TGTGCCAGCAGCCAAGGACAGGGACCAATGGAGGCACTGTTTTTT
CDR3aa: CASSQGQGPMEALFF

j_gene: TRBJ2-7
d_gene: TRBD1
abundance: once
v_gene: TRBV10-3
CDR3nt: TGTGCCATCACCAATCCTGGGGGACAGGGGAAGAGCGAGCAGTACTTC
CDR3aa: CAITNPGGQGKSEQYF

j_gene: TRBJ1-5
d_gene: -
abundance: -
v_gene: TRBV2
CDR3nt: TGTGCCAGCAGTGCAGGGCGCAATCAGCCCCAGCATTTT
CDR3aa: CASSAGRNQPQHF

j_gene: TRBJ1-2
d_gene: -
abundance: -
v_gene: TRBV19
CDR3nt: TGTGCCAGTAGTATCCAGCATACGGGACTTTTCGGCTACACCTTC
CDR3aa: CASSIQHTGLFGYTF

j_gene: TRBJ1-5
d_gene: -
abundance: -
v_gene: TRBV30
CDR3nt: TGTGCCTGGAGTGGGGGCGATTACAATCAGCCCCAGCATTTT
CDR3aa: CAWSGGDYNQPQHF

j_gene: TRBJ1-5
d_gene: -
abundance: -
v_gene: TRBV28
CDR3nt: TGTGCCAGCGCCCGACAGACTAATCAGCCCCAGCATTTT
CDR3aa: CASARQTNQPQHF

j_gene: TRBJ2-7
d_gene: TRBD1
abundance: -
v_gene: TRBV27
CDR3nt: TGTGCCAGCAGTCCCCGGACAGGGGGGGCCTACGAGCAGTACTTC
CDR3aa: CASSPRTGGAYEQYF

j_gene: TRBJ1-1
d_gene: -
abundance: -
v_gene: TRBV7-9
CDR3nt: TGTGCCAGCAGCTTGACCGAGGTTGCTTTCTTT
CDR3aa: CASSLTEVAFF

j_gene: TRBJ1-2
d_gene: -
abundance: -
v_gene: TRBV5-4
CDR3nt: TGTGCCAGCAGCTTGGGCCGGGGCTATGGCTACACCTTC
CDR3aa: CASSLGRGYGYTF

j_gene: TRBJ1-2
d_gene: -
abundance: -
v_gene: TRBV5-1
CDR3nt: TGCGCCAGGGCCGGGGGATCATCCAACTATGGCTACACCTTC
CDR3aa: CARAGGSSNYGYTF

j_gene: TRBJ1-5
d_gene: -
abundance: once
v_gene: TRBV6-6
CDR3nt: TGTGCCAGCGACGGGGGAAATCAGCCCCAGCATTTT
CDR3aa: CASDGGNQPQHF

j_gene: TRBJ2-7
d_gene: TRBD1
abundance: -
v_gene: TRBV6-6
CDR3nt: TGTGCCAGCAGAAGGGACAGGGTCTACGAGCAGTACTTC
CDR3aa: CASRRDRVYEQYF

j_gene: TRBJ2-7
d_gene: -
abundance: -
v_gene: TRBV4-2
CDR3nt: TGTGCCAGCAGCCAGATCATCGGGACCTACGAGCAGTACTTC
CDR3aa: CASSQIIGTYEQYF

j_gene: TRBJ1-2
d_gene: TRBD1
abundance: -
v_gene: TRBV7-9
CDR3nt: TGTGCCAGCAGCTTAGGGACAGGGAATGGCTACACCTTC
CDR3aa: CASSLGTGNGYTF

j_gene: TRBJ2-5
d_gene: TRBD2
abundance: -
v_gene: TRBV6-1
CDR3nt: TGTGCCAGCAGTCCCCTGGGACTAGCTCAAGAGACCCAGTACTTC
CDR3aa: CASSPLGLAQETQYF

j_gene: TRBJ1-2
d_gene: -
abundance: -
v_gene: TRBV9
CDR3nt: TGTGCCAGCAGCGTAGGAGGGGGTGACTATGGCTACACCTTC
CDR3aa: CASSVGGGDYGYTF

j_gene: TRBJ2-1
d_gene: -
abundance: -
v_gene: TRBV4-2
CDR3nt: TGTGCCAGCAGCCAAGCTGGAGACAATGAGCAGTTCTTC
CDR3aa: CASSQAGDNEQFF

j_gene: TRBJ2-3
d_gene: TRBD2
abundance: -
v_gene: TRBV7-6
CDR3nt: TGTGCCAGCAGCTTGTCGGGACTAGTAACAGATACGCAGTATTTT
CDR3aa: CASSLSGLVTDTQYF

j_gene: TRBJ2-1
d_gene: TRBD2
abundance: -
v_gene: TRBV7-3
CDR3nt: TGTGCCAGCGGGCGGGGGGCAAAGGATGAGCAGTTCTTC
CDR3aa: CASGRGAKDEQFF

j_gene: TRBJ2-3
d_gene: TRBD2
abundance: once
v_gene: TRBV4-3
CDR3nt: TGCGCCAGCAGCCAAGAGGGCGGCGGGGGGGAAACAGATACGCAGTATTTT
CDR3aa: CASSQEGGGGETDTQYF

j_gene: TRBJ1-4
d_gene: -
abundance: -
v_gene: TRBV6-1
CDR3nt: TGTGCCAGCAGTGAAGCGTTGGCATCAACTAATGAAAAACTGTTTTTT
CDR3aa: CASSEALASTNEKLFF

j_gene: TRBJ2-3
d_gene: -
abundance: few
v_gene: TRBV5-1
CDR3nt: TGCGCCAGCAGCCCAGGTGGCACAGATACGCAGTATTTT
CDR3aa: CASSPGGTDTQYF

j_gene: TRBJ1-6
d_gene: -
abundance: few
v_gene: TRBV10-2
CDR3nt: TGCGCCAGCAGTGTCGACAGAGACAATTCACCCCTCCACTTT
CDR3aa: CASSVDRDNSPLHF

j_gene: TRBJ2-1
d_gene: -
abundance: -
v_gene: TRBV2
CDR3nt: TGTGCCAGCCTAGACAGAAGCTCCTACAATGAGCAGTTCTTC
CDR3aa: CASLDRSSYNEQFF

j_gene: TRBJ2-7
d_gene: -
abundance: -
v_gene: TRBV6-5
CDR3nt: TGTGCCAGCAGTTACGGGCGGGGAACCTACGAGCAGTACTTC
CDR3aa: CASSYGRGTYEQYF